This T cell receptor beta chain was obtained from a study of CD8 T cells in ankylosing spondylitis. General study findings and limits: Seemingly distinctive of ankylosing spondylitis blood was a TCR beta motif formed by eight highly homologous variants.

In TCRdb, the 5' RACE reads were re-called with MiXCR into one record per CDR3 protein. The repertoire holds 150,000 to 200,000 distinct CDR3 sequences, with around a sixth as singletons. This clonotype was picked up many times. What it recognizes is unknown. Sequencing was done on a sample of blood, either unsorted or a sorted T cell fraction (not recorded which). The sequence was obtained from a male donor aged 10-30 years with ankylosing spondylitis or in good health (not recorded which).

The CDR3 loop is CASSSILDPEQFF. As DNA, the CDR3 is TGTGCCAGCAGCTCCATACTCGATCCTGAGCAGTTCTTC. This chain links TRBV7-3 with TRBJ2-1; D ambiguous. Trimming pared 4 bases from V and 9 bases from J, leaving 13 bases between. This CDR3 contains 13 residues. The V gene's germline CDR1 is SGHTA and CDR2 FQGTGA. The full variable domain, rest sourced from reference TRBV7-3 and TRBJ2-1, is GAGVSQTPSNKVTEKGKYVELRCDPISGHTALYWYRQSLGQGPEFLIYFQGTGAADDSGLPNDRFFAVRPEGSVSTLKIQRTERGDSAVYLCASSSILDPEQFFGPGTRLTVL.